This paragraph covers one TCR beta chain sequence. Its antigen is still unknown. Assay used: immunoSEQ multiplex PCR; TCRdb lists only in-frame clones, some missing. The sample carries tens of thousands of clones, about 89% recorded once. The data are from a study of T cell responses to AZD1222 COVID-19 vaccine. Whole-study results and caveats: White British donors predominated, females outnumbered males, and clonal diversity was possibly underestimated. Spike-spanning, vaccine-associated CD4 TCRs were dominant at 160-218 and 743-854. Just a handful of AZD1222 recipients were seropositive at baseline.

The CDR3 has 16 residues. Trimming removed 5 bases from V and 4 bases from J; junction bases left unmatched: 4. Germline CDR1 MNHEY, CDR2 SVGEGT. This chain connects TRBV6-2 or TRBV6-3 to TRBJ2-2; 13 bases fit TRBD2. This material consisted of peripheral blood, taken on day 0 of MenACWY control vaccination. The receptor was isolated from an adult in good health. Here the CDR3 reads CASSERTSGGTGELFF. The CDR3 region has the DNA TGTGCCAGCAGTGAGCGGACTAGCGGGGGCACCGGGGAGCTGTTTTTT.